The T cell receptor (beta chain) described here comes from a study of blood T cell repertoires in COVID-19. The overall study: The United States, Italy and Spain were the sources of the acute and convalescent COVID-19 samples. PBMCs, B-cell-depleted T cells, or T cells were the source of the cDNA or gDNA that made up the material.

Original processing methods: Amplifying reference gene primers gave estimates of nucleated cell counts. The method was immunoSEQ multiplex PCR; TCRdb's version includes in-frame clones alone and lacks a portion of them. That table is the source of V, J and clone size, and D and trimming were worked out from the DNA. The sample has about 80,000 clones, over 70% seen once. Trimming cost V 4 bases and J 4 bases; bases outside gene matches: 7. From germline, CDR1 is KGHSH and CDR2 LQKENI. This CDR3 has 15 amino acids. The sample taken for sequencing was peripheral blood. The chain employs TRBV18 and TRBJ2-1; 7 bases fit TRBD1. This receptor was taken from a man older than 75 with acute or convalescent COVID-19. CDR3 DNA sequence: TGTGCCAGCTCACACCGGGACAGAAATTACAATGAGCAGTTCTTC. It yields the protein CASSHRDRNYNEQFF.